This TCR beta chain emerged from a study of T-cell reconstitution after alpha-beta-depleted transplantation in children. General study findings and limits: Surviving recipient cells, namely T cells and thymic progenitors, were the source of high day-60 TCRbeta diversity in some patients. T cells produced anew were the main source of T-cell counts and diversity one year after transplant.

In its sample, this clonotype is medium-sized (0.01 to 0.1%). As yet, its antigen is unknown. V lost 5 bases and J 5 bases, leaving 15 bases between the germline ends. Germline V gene data show CDR1 as MGHRA and CDR2 as YSYEKL. The CDR3 extends over 14 amino acids. TCRbeta library preparation incorporated unique molecular identifiers. MiXCR, run by TCRdb on the PCR reads, gives a single entry per CDR3 protein. The table has hundreds of thousands of distinct CDR3 sequences, 10% to 15% seen once; the top ten hold roughly 0.77%. The source was PBMCs, collected before TCRalphabeta/CD19-depleted stem cell transplant. J is TRBJ2-5 and V is TRBV4-1; tentatively, D is TRBD2 (5 bases). The TCR comes from a girl aged 2 to 10 with congenital amegakaryocytic thrombocytopenia, due to receive a stem cell transplant. CDR3 in amino acids: CASSDEGEVETQYF. As DNA, the CDR3 is TGCGCCAGCAGCGACGAGGGAGAGGTGGAGACCCAGTACTTC.